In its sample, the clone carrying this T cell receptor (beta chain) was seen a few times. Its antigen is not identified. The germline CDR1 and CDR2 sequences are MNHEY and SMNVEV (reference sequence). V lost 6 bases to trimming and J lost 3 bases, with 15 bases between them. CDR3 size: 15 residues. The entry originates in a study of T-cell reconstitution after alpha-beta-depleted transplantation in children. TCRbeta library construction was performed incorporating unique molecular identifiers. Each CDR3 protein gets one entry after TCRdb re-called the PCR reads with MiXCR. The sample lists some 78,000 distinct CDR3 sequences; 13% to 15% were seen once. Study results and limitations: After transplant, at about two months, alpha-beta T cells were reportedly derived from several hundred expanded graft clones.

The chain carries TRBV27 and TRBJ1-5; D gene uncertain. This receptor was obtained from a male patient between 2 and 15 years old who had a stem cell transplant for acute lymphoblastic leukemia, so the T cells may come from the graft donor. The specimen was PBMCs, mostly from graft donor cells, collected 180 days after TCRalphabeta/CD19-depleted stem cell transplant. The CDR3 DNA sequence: TGTGCCAGCAGACTCTTTGTGGCGGACAATCAGCCCCAGCATTTT. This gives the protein CASRLFVADNQPQHF.